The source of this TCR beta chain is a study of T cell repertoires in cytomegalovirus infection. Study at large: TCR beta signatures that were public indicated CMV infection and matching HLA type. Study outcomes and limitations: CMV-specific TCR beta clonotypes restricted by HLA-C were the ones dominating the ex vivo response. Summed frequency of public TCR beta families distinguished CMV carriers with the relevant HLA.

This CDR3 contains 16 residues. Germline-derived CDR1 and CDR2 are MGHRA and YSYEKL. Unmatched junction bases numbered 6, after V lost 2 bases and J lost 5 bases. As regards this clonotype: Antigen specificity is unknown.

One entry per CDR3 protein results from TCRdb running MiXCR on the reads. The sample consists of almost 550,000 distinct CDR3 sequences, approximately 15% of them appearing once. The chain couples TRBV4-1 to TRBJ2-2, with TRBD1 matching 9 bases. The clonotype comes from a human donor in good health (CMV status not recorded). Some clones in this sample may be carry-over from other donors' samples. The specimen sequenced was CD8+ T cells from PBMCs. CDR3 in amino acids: CASSQSDRGDTGELFF. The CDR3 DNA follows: TGCGCCAGCAGCCAATCTGACAGGGGGGATACCGGGGAGCTGTTTTTT.